These 20 T cell receptor beta chains were sequenced from one sample in a study of T cell repertoires in cytomegalovirus infection. TCRdb re-derived calls from the reads in MiXCR, one entry per CDR3 protein. The sample includes tens of thousands of distinct CDR3 sequences, about 30% of them seen just once. No antigens are known for them. The sequencing here drew on CD8+ T cells from cultured PBMCs, taken from culture after CMV antigen stimulation. All receptors derive from a human donor in good health (CMV status not recorded). Some clones in this sample may be carry-over from other donors' samples.

The genes are TRBV7-9 and TRBJ2-7, with TRBD2 as a possible D gene (5 bases). This CDR3 is 15 amino acids long. Trimming removed 5 bases at V and 3 bases at J, with 17 bases between. The germline CDR1 and CDR2 sequences are SEHNR and FQNEAQ (reference sequence). DNA for the CDR3: TGTGCCAGCAGCCCCCGTGTTAGCGAACTCTACGAGCAGTACTTC. It translates to CASSPRVSELYEQYF.

The chain is built from TRBV19 and TRBJ1-5; tentatively, D is TRBD1 (5 bases). The CDR3 contains 13 residues. CDR1 LNHDA and CDR2 SQIVND come from the germline V gene (reference sequence). V lost 2 bases, J lost 7 bases, and 9 bases lay in between. The CDR3 spells CASSIQGGQPQHF. CDR3 sequence (DNA): TGTGCCAGTAGTATACAGGGTGGGCAGCCCCAGCATTTT.

The V gene is TRBV11-1, the J gene TRBJ2-1, with 11 bases aligning to TRBD1. The CDR3 is made up of 17 amino acids. V gave up 5 bases and J gave up 5 bases; unmatched junction bases: 11. Germline lookup yields CDR1 SGHAT and CDR2 FQDESV (reference sequence). The CDR3 reads CASSPGPGQGDHNEQFF. The CDR3 DNA reads as TGTGCCAGCAGCCCCGGACCGGGACAGGGGGACCACAATGAGCAGTTCTTC.

J is TRBJ2-1 and V is TRBV12-3 or TRBV12-4; maybe TRBD1 (6 bases). V dropped 6 bases and J dropped 0 bases, with 15 bases sitting between them. The CDR3 runs 16 residues. CDR3 sequence (DNA): TGTGCCAGCAGAGGGGGATCAGGGAGCTCCTACAATGAGCAGTTCTTC. Its translation: CASRGGSGSSYNEQFF.

This clonotype appeared many times. The V call is TRBV6-6, the J call TRBJ2-3; perhaps TRBD2 as D (6 bases). V gave up 5 bases and J gave up 3 bases, with 9 bases separating them. CDR3 length equals 13 residues. CDR1 is MNHNY and CDR2 is SVGAGI in the germline V gene (reference sequence). CDR3 bases: TGTGCCAGCAGTCCGAGCGGGACAGATACGCAGTATTTT. Translating it yields CASSPSGTDTQYF.

As concerns this clonotype: This may stem from a read error, because a much larger clone lies one nucleotide away. The V and J genes are TRBV2 and TRBJ2-4; TRBD2 might be the D (5 bases). CDR1 is SNHLY, CDR2 FYNNEI, per germline. The CDR3 consists of 14 residues. CDR3 loop: CASNEDGIGNIQYF. The CDR3 DNA is TGTGCCAGCAATGAAGACGGGATCGGAAACATTCAGTACTTC.

This clonotype was observed a handful of times. The V gene is TRBV20-1, the J gene TRBJ2-2; 9 bases map to TRBD2. CDR1 DFQATT and CDR2 SNEGSKA come from the germline V gene (reference sequence). V trimming: 5 bases; J trimming: 1 base; junction bases outside the gene matches: 5. The CDR3 has 15 amino acids. CDR3 sequence: CSASTSGLNTGELFF. The CDR3 nucleotides read TGCAGTGCTTCGACTAGCGGATTGAACACCGGGGAGCTGTTTTTT.

The V call is TRBV23-1, the J call TRBJ1-5, with D possibly TRBD1 on 6 matching bases. TRBV23-1 is known as an ORF, though its function is uncertain. V was clipped by 0 bases and J by 7 bases, with 16 bases between them. This CDR3 comprises 16 residues. CDR3 protein: CASSQSWAGEEQPQHF. CDR3 coding DNA: TGCGCCAGCAGTCAATCGTGGGCAGGGGAAGAACAGCCCCAGCATTTT.

The V and J genes are TRBV11-2 and TRBJ2-2; D is ambiguous. Trimming left V 4 bases short and J 4 bases short, with 10 bases between. Germline CDR1 reads SGHAT; CDR2 reads FQNNGV. The CDR3 consists of 14 residues. CDR3 bases: TGTGCCAGCAGCTCGCCAGGAAGCACCGGGGAGCTGTTTTTT. Translated: CASSSPGSTGELFF.

This chain uses TRBV4-2 with TRBJ1-1; no clear D. This CDR3 has 15 residues. Trimming removed 0 bases from V and 1 base from J, with 9 bases in between. Germline CDR1 reads LGHNA; CDR2 reads YNFKEQ. CDR3 nucleotide sequence: TGTGCCAGCAGCCAAGAAACGGGGTGGAACACTGAAGCTTTCTTT. Translated: CASSQETGWNTEAFF.

This clonotype was counted a single time. The chain links TRBV13 to TRBJ1-1; no reliable D call. V lost 5 bases to trimming and J lost 1 base, with 8 bases between them. Germline loops: CDR1 PRHDT, CDR2 FYEKMQ (reference sequence). This CDR3 has 13 residues. The CDR3 DNA follows: TGTGCCAGCAGCCCTAGCTGGAACACTGAAGCTTTCTTT. Protein product: CASSPSWNTEAFF.

V usage is TRBV30 and J usage is TRBJ1-3; D gene uncertain. The V gene lost 6 bases and the J gene lost 0 bases, with 18 bases spanning the gap. CDR3 length: 16 amino acids. Germline loops: CDR1 GTSNPN, CDR2 SVGIG (reference sequence). The CDR3 DNA reads TGTGCCTGCTCCGTTGTCTGGTCTAACTCTGGAAACACCATATATTTT. It specifies CACSVVWSNSGNTIYF.

The chain is built from TRBV4-1 and TRBJ1-1; D unclear. The ends were cut back, 4 bases at V and 5 bases at J, with 11 bases in the middle. The CDR3 sequence is 13 residues long. From germline, CDR1 is MGHRA and CDR2 YSYEKL. The CDR3: CASSRADGTEAFF. In nucleotides, the CDR3 is TGCGCCAGCAGCCGAGCGGACGGGACTGAAGCTTTCTTT.

The chain links TRBV6-2 or TRBV6-3 to TRBJ2-5; 9 bases are a match to TRBD2. V was clipped by 6 bases and J by 1 base; unmatched bases: 0. The CDR3 totals 13 residues. Germline V gene lookup returns CDR1 MNHEY and CDR2 SVGEGT. The CDR3 region is CASRTSGQETQYF. The CDR3 nucleotides read TGTGCCAGCAGGACTAGCGGCCAAGAGACCCAGTACTTC.

V usage is TRBV20-1 and J usage is TRBJ2-7; 9 positions match TRBD2. Germline V CDR1 and CDR2: DFQATT, SNEGSKA (reference sequence). There are 15 residues in the CDR3. After removal of 0 bases from V and 2 bases from J, the junction contained 5 bases not matched to a gene. CDR3 region: CSARESSGATYEQYF. The CDR3 DNA is TGCAGTGCTAGAGAGTCTAGCGGGGCCACCTACGAGCAGTACTTC.

This clonotype was seen at least ten times. This sequence joins TRBV6-5 and TRBJ1-1; D remains unclear. Germline CDR1 reads MNHEY; CDR2 reads SVGAGI. CDR3 length equals 15 residues. The V end lost 0 bases, the J end lost 1 base, and 9 bases lay between the germline ends. The CDR3 spells CASSYSMTENTEAFF. The CDR3 coding sequence is TGTGCCAGCAGTTACTCGATGACGGAGAACACTGAAGCTTTCTTT.

The J gene is TRBJ2-5, the V gene TRBV7-9, with 11 bases aligning to TRBD2. This CDR3 is 16 amino acids long. The trim removed 4 bases at V and 3 bases at J, leaving 7 bases unmatched. Germline V lookup: CDR1 SEHNR, CDR2 FQNEAQ (reference sequence). CDR3 bases: TGTGCCAGCAGCTCCATCAAGACTAGCGGGAAAGAGACCCAGTACTTC. It is translated as CASSSIKTSGKETQYF.

As regards this clonotype: The junction does not match germline at one end; this may be a read error. The chain recombines TRBV11-2 with TRBJ2-1, with TRBD2 identical over 8 bases. The CDR3 loop spans 15 amino acids. Germline CDR1 is SGHAT and CDR2 is FQNNGV. The CDR3 sequence is CASRLAGQFHNEQFF. The CDR3 DNA follows: TGTGCCAGCAGGTTAGCGGGGCAGTTCCACAATGAGCAGTTCTTC.

The chain joins TRBV19 to TRBJ2-5, with D perhaps TRBD1 or TRBD2 (5 bases each). Trimming left V 2 bases short and J 5 bases short, with 21 bases between. CDR3 length: 17 amino acids. CDR1 is LNHDA, CDR2 SQIVND, per germline (reference sequence). The chain's CDR3 is CASSIRGRRRFRETQYF. CDR3 nucleotide sequence: TGTGCCAGTAGTATAAGGGGCAGGAGGCGTTTTAGGGAGACCCAGTACTTC.

V usage is TRBV14 and J usage is TRBJ1-1; tentatively, D is TRBD1 (5 bases). Germline V gives CDR1 SGHDN, CDR2 FVKESK. Trimming took off 3 bases at V and 3 bases at J, with 14 bases between the two ends. The CDR3 extends over 15 amino acids. CDR3 coding DNA: TGTGCCAGCAGCCATAACGGGACGGTGGACACTGAAGCTTTCTTT. Translated: CASSHNGTVDTEAFF.